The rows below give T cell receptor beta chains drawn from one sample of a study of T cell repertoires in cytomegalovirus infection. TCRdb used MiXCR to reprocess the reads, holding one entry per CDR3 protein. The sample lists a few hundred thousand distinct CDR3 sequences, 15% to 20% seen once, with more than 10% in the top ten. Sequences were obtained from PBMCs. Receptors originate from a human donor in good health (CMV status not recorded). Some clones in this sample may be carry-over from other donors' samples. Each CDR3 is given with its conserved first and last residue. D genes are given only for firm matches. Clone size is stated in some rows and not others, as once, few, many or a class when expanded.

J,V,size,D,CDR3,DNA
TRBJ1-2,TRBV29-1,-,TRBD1,CSVEAGGYGYTF,TGCAGCGTTGAGGCAGGGGGCTATGGCTACACCTTC
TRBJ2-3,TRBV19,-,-,CASSIGGRALGQYF,TGTGCCAGTAGTATTGGGGGCAGGGCCTTGGGGCAGTATTTT
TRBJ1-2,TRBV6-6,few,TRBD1,CASSFLRDRGLGYTF,TGTGCCAGCAGTTTCCTCCGGGACAGGGGGCTCGGCTACACCTTC
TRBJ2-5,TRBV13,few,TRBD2,CASSPPRLAGGWETQYF,TGTGCCAGCAGCCCCCCCAGACTAGCGGGGGGTTGGGAGACCCAGTACTTC
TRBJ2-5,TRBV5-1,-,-,CASSFGTLQETQYF,TGCGCCAGCAGCTTTGGGACATTACAAGAGACCCAGTACTTC
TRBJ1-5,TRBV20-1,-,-,CSARASVGAMINQPQHF,TGCAGTGCTAGAGCGAGTGTAGGGGCGATGATCAATCAGCCCCAGCATTTT
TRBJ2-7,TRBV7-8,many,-,CASSLVARDPSEQYF,TGTGCCAGCAGCTTAGTGGCCAGAGACCCTTCCGAGCAGTACTTC
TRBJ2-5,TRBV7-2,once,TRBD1,CASRYRGRETQYF,TGTGCCAGCAGATACAGGGGGCGGGAGACACAGTACTTC
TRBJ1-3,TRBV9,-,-,CASSVATGEAGNTIYF,TGTGCCAGCAGCGTAGCTACGGGGGAAGCTGGAAACACCATATATTTT
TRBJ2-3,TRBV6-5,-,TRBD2,CASSSLAGYTDTQYF,TGTGCCAGCAGTTCGCTAGCGGGCTACACAGATACGCAGTATTTT
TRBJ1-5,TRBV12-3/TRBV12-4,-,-,CASSFPQGGNQPQHF,TGTGCCAGCAGTTTTCCCCAGGGTGGTAATCAGCCCCAGCATTTT
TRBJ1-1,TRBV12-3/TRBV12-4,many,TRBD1,CASSLRDSFIRMNTEAFF,TGTGCCAGCAGTCTCCGGGACAGTTTTATTAGGATGAACACTGAAGCTTTCTTT
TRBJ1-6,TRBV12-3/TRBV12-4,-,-,CASSLGGGTFPPLHF,TGTGCCAGCAGTTTAGGGGGCGGGACTTTTCCACCCCTCCACTTT
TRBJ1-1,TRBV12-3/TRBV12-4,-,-,CASSLSGSESYLF,TGTGCCAGCAGTTTATCAGGGTCCGAGTCATACTTATTT
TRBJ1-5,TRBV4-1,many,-,CASSQDRNQPQHF,TGCGCCAGCAGCCAAGACAGAAATCAGCCCCAGCATTTT
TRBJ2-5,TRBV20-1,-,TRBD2,CSARWTSGRYF,TGCAGTGCTAGGTGGACTAGCGGGCGATACTTC
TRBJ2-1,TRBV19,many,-,CASSMVSGGGNEQFF,TGTGCCAGTAGTATGGTTAGCGGCGGAGGGAATGAGCAGTTCTTC
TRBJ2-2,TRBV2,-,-,CASTKVAAVNTGELFF,TGTGCCAGCACTAAAGTCGCGGCTGTGAACACCGGGGAGCTGTTTTTT
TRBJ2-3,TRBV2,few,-,CASATGTRRDTQYF,TGTGCCAGCGCGACCGGGACTCGCCGGGATACGCAGTATTTT
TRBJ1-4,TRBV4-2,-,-,CASSQEGGEKLFF,TGTGCCAGCAGCCAAGAGGGTGGCGAAAAACTGTTTTTT
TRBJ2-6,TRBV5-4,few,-,CASSFFPGGANVLTF,TGTGCCAGCAGCTTTTTTCCGGGCGGGGCCAACGTCCTGACTTTC
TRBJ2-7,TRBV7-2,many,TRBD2,CASSLGGLAGGYEQYF,TGTGCCAGCAGCTTAGGGGGACTAGCGGGGGGATACGAGCAGTACTTC
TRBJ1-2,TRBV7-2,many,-,CASSPGVENYGYTF,TGTGCCAGCAGCCCGGGCGTTGAGAACTATGGCTACACCTTC
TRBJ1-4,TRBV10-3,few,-,CAISERPNEKLFF,TGTGCCATCAGTGAACGGCCTAATGAAAAACTGTTTTTT
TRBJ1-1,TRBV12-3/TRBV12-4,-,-,CASTRSQGMTEAFF,TGTGCCAGCACCCGAAGTCAGGGGATGACTGAAGCTTTCTTT
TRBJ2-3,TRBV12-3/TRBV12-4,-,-,CASRSDLLRTDTQYF,TGTGCCAGCAGGTCCGACCTACTGAGAACAGATACGCAGTATTTT
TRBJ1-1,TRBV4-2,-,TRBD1,CASSQSYRGMNTEAFF,TGTGCCAGCAGCCAATCTTACAGGGGGATGAACACTGAAGCTTTCTTT
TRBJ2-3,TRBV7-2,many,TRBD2,CASSLGGGGAWDTQYF,TGTGCCAGCAGCTTAGGGGGCGGGGGTGCCTGGGATACGCAGTATTTT
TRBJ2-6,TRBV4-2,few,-,CASSQEQGNGYRGANVLTF,TGTGCCAGCAGCCAAGAGCAGGGGAATGGTTATCGTGGGGCCAACGTCCTGACTTTC
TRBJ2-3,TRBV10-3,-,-,CAAGALTDTQYF,TGTGCTGCGGGGGCGCTCACAGATACGCAGTATTTT
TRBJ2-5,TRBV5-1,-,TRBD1,CASSLGRPGTGGYRYQETQYF,TGCGCCAGCAGCTTGGGGCGTCCTGGGACAGGGGGATACCGGTACCAAGAGACCCAGTACTTC
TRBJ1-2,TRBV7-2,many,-,CASSSHGGPYGYTF,TGTGCCAGCAGTTCCCATGGCGGTCCCTATGGCTACACCTTC
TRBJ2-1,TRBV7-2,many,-,CASSQHNEQFF,TGTGCCAGCAGCCAACACAATGAGCAGTTCTTC
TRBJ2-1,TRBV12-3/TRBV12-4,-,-,CASSRTQGSDEQFF,TGTGCCAGCAGCCGGACTCAGGGGTCCGATGAGCAGTTCTTC
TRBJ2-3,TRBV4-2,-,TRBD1,CASSQRGGQGATDTQYF,TGTGCCAGCAGCCAGAGGGGGGGACAGGGGGCTACAGATACGCAGTATTTT
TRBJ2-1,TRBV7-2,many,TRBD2,CASSPRLAGVYNEQFF,TGTGCCAGCAGCCCACGTCTAGCGGGGGTGTACAATGAGCAGTTCTTC
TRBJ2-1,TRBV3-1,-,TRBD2,CASSQRTSGEQFF,TGTGCCAGCAGCCAAAGGACTAGCGGGGAGCAGTTCTTC
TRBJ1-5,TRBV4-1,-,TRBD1,CASSQGTGVNQPQHF,TGCGCCAGCAGCCAAGGGACAGGGGTCAATCAGCCCCAGCATTTT
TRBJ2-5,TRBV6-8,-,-,CASSYGSGNLGETQYF,TGTGCCAGCAGTTACGGGTCAGGGAACCTCGGGGAGACCCAGTACTTC
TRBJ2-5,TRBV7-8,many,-,CASSFAGRETQYF,TGTGCCAGCAGCTTCGCAGGGAGAGAGACCCAGTACTTC
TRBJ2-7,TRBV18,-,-,CASSGNGDEQYF,TGTGCCAGCTCGGGTAACGGGGACGAGCAGTACTTC
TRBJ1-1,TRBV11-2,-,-,CASSLRDMLEAFF,TGTGCCAGCAGCTTAAGGGACATGCTGGAAGCTTTCTTT